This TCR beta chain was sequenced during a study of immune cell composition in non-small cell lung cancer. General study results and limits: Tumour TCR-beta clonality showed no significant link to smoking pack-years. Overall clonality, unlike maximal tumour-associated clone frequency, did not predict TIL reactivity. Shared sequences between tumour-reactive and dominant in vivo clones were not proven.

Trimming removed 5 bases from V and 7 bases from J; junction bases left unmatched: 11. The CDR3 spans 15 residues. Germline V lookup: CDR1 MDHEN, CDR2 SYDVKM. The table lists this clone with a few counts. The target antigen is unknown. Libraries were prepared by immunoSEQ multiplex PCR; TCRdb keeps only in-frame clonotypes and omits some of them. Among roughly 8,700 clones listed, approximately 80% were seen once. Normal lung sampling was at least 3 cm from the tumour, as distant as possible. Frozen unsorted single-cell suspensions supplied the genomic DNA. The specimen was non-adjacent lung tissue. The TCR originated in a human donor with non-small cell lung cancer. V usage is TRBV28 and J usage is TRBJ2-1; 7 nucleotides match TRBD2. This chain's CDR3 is CASSPPAGLGNEQFF. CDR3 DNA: TGTGCCAGCAGTCCCCCAGCGGGGTTAGGGAATGAGCAGTTCTTC.